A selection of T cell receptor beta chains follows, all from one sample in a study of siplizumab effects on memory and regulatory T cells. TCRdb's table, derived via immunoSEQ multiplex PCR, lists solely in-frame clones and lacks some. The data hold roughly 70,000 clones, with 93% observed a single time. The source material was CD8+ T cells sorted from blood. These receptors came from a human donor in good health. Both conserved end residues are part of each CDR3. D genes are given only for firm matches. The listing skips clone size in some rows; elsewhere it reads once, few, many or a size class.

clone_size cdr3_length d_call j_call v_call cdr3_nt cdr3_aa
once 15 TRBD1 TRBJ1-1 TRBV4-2 TGTGCCAGCAGCCAAGTGGGACAGCTGAACACTGAAGCTTTCTTT CASSQVGQLNTEAFF
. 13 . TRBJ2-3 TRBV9 TGTGCCAGCAGCGCCCTTTCTGGGGATACGCAGTATTTT CASSALSGDTQYF
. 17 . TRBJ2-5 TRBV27 TGTGCCAGCAGTTCTATCGGGACCACAATTGAACAAGAGACCCAGTACTTC CASSSIGTTIEQETQYF
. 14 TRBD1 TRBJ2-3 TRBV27 TGTGCCAGCAGTCTAGGACAGGGCGCAGATACGCAGTATTTT CASSLGQGADTQYF
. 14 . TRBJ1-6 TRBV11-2 TGTGCCAGCAGCTTCGGACGTCTGAATTCACCCCTCCACTTT CASSFGRLNSPLHF
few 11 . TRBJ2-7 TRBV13 TGTGCCAGCAGCTTAGCGGGGGAGCAGTACTTC CASSLAGEQYF
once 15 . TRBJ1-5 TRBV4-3 TGCGCCAGCAGCCAGTATCGAGGGGGGAATCAGCCCCAGCATTTT CASSQYRGGNQPQHF
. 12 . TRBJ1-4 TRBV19 TGTGGGGGGGACCGATCAAATGAAAAACTGTTTTTT CGGDRSNEKLFF
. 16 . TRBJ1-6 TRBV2 TGTGCCAGCAGTCCCGGACAGTTCTCCTATAATTCACCCCTCCACTTT CASSPGQFSYNSPLHF
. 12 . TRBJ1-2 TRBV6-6 TGTGCCAGCAGTTATGGGGCCATTGGCTACACCTTC CASSYGAIGYTF
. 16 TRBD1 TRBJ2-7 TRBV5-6 TGTGCCAGCAGCTTGCTCGTGACAGGGATCTCCTACGAGCAGTACTTC CASSLLVTGISYEQYF
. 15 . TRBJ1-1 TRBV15 TGTGCCACCAGCAGAGTAGTTGAAGGCGCCACTGAAGCTTTCTTT CATSRVVEGATEAFF
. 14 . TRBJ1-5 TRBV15 TGTGCCACCAGCAGATCAGGGTCCAATCAGCCCCAGCATTTT CATSRSGSNQPQHF
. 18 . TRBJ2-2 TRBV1 TGCACCAGCAGCCAAGATCGTCTAGCGGGGGCCCACACCGGGGAGCTGTTTTTT CTSSQDRLAGAHTGELFF
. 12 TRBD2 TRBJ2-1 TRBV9 TGTGCCAGCAGCACTAGCGGGAATGAGCAGTTCTTC CASSTSGNEQFF
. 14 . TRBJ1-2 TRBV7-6 TGTGCCAGCAGCCCTGCAGACAGCAACTATGGCTACACCTTC CASSPADSNYGYTF
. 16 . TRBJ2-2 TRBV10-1 TGCGCCAGCAGTGAGTCGATCTTGGAGGCCCACGGGGAGCTGTTTTTT CASSESILEAHGELFF
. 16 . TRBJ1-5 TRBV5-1 TGCGCCAGCAGCTTGGAAGGGCCACAGATAAATCAGCCCCAGCATTTT CASSLEGPQINQPQHF
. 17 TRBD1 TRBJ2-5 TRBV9 TGTGCCAGCAGCGCCCCGGGACAGGGCACGGGGCAAGAGACCCAGTACTTC CASSAPGQGTGQETQYF
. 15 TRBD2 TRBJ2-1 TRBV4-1 TGCGCCAGCAGCCGAATCGCGGGGGGGAACAATGAGCAGTTCTTC CASSRIAGGNNEQFF
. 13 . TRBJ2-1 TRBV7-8 TGTGCCAGCAGCTTAGCAGGGGGCAATGAGCAGTTCTTC CASSLAGGNEQFF
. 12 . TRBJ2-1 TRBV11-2 TGTGCCAGCAGCTTCGGAGGTTTGGGGCAGTTCTTC CASSFGGLGQFF
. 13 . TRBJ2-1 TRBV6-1 TGTGCCGTCTGGGTGGGGGAGCCAGGGGAGCAGTTCTTC CAVWVGEPGEQFF
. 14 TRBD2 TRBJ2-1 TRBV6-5 TGTGCCAGCAGCACCGGGACTAGCGGGGGGGAGCAGTTCTTC CASSTGTSGGEQFF
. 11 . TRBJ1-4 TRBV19 TGTGCCACCAAACGGGGGGAAAAGCTGTTTTTT CATKRGEKLFF
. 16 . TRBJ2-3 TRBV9 TGTGCCAGCAGCCCAGGAGGATCCGGGACGGGAATGTGGCAGTATTTT CASSPGGSGTGMWQYF
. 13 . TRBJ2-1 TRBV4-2 TGTGCCAGCAGCCAAGAGGTGGGCAATGAGCAGTTCTTC CASSQEVGNEQFF
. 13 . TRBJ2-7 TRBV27 TGTGCCAGCAGTGGGGGGGGCAGGTACGAGCAGTACTTC CASSGGGRYEQYF
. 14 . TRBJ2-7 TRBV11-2 TGTGCCAGCAGCTTACGGGTCTGGGTCTACGAGCAGTACTTC CASSLRVWVYEQYF
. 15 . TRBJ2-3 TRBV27 TGTGCCAGCAGTTTATGGGGCGCTAGCACAGATACGCAGTATTTT CASSLWGASTDTQYF
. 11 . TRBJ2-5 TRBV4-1 TGCGCCAGCAGCCCGGGGGAGACCCAGTACTTC CASSPGETQYF
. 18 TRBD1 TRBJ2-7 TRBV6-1 TGTGCCAGCAGTGAAGCAAAATCTCAAGGACAGGGAGTATACGAGCAGTACTTC CASSEAKSQGQGVYEQYF
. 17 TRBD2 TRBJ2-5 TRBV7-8 TGTGCCAGCAGCTTAGCACCTGGACTAGCGGGTGGGGAGACCCAGTACTTC CASSLAPGLAGGETQYF
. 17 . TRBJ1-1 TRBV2 TGTGCCAGCCAAGTGGCGGCCCTCGGGTTGGTGAACACTGAAGCTTTCTTT CASQVAALGLVNTEAFF
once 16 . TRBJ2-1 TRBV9 TGTGCCAGCAGCCCAGGGGGGACCCTCTCCTACAATGAGCAGTTCTTC CASSPGGTLSYNEQFF
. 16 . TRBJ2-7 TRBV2 TGTGCCAGCAGTGAAGCGGCGGGCCAAAAAGCCTACGAGCAGTACTTC CASSEAAGQKAYEQYF
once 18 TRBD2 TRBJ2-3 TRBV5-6 TGTGCCAGCAGCTTCGGGACTAGCGGGGGGTGGAGCACAGATACGCAGTATTTT CASSFGTSGGWSTDTQYF
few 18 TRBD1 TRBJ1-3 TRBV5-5 TGTGCCAGCAGCTCCTGGGACAGGGCCGCCTACTCTGGAAACACCATATATTTT CASSSWDRAAYSGNTIYF